This record looks at one TCR beta chain sequence and its context. Its matching antigen is unknown. TCRdb reprocessed the 5' RACE reads and stores each CDR3 protein as one record, lacking DNA. The table lists under 600,000 distinct CDR3 sequences. This entry is derived from a study of T cells expressing NK-cell markers. The wider study: Repertoires of TCR beta were obtained from T cells sorted as CD3+CD56+NKG2C+, CD3+CD56+NKG2C- and CD3+CD56-NKG2C+.

General observations from the study: Evidence did not settle whether expanded NKG2C+ T cell clones targeted HCMV.

The CDR3 length is 15 residues. This rearrangement joins TRBV12-3 or TRBV12-4 to TRBJ2-1. The sample comprised blood T cells: a sorted CD56 or NKG2C T cell subset, CD4+ or CD8+ T cells, or bulk PBMC T cells (not recorded which). The sequence was collected from a woman in her fifties or sixties in good health. This CDR3 reads CASSLSPGPTYEQFF.